This T cell receptor (beta chain) was identified in a study of spatial heterogeneity in lung cancer. Study-level information: Donors were roughly 70 untreated early-stage non-small cell lung cancer patients. Detected sequences consistently included more beta-chain ones than alpha-chain ones. Whole-study findings and limits: Follow-up blood showed ubiquitous expanded tumor TCRs less than blood at resection did.

This CDR3 is built from 15 residues. Germline V CDR1 and CDR2: GTSNPN, SVGIG (reference sequence). The presence of a unique molecular identifier marked each TCR cDNA molecule. TCRdb re-called the 5' RACE reads with MiXCR, one entry per CDR3 protein. The table shows about 120,000 distinct CDR3 sequences, with 12% occurring only once. Time point denoted: blood at routine non-recurrence follow-up after resection. Unsorted whole RNA from tumor, nontumor lung or frozen PBMC underwent sequencing. This clonotype was seen a handful of times. The antigen is unknown. The TCR sequence derives from a male donor with early-stage non-small cell lung cancer. The sequenced sample was PBMCs, obtained at follow-up. The gene calls are TRBV30 and TRBJ2-7, with D perhaps matching TRBD1 or TRBD2 (5 bases each). CDR3: CASGTGRLSSYEQYF. CDR3 coding DNA: TGTGCGTCCGGGACCGGCCGGCTTTCGTCGTACGAGCAGTACTTC. The full variable domain, completed using reference TRBV30 and TRBJ2-7, is SQTIHQWPATLVQPVGSPLSLECTVEGTSNPNLYWYRQAAGRGLQLLFYSVGIGQISSEVPQNLSASRPQDRQFILSSKKLLLSDSGFYLCASGTGRLSSYEQYFGPGTRLTVT.